These 27 T cell receptor beta chains came from one sample sequenced in a study of beta chain features in type 1 diabetes. Sequenced material consisted of expressed TCRB transcripts (all of the isolated RNA was reverse transcribed). Produced via immunoSEQ multiplex PCR; TCRdb's table is partial and in-frame only. The repertoire holds about 350,000 clones, with about 19% as singletons. Input material: naive CD4+ T cells from blood. The receptors were sampled from a woman aged 18 to 35 in good health.

The CDR3 DNA sequence: TGTGCCAGCAGCTCGACCGGGACTGAAGCTTTCTTT. It translates to CASSSTGTEAFF. V is TRBV7-2 and J is TRBJ1-1; no reliable D call. The V gene's germline CDR1 is SGHTA and CDR2 FQGNSA. This CDR3 comprises 12 residues. V was pared by 4 bases and J by 5 bases, with 8 bases between.

This clone was observed a handful of times. The J gene is TRBJ1-5, the V gene TRBV30; 10 bases are shared with TRBD1. Germline CDR1 is GTSNPN and CDR2 is SVGIG (reference sequence). The CDR3 consists of 15 residues. V shed 2 bases, J shed 5 bases, and the junction held 6 bases outside the gene matches. CDR3 in amino acids: CAWSFRTGGYQPQHF. The CDR3 DNA reads TGTGCCTGGAGTTTCCGGACAGGGGGGTATCAGCCCCAGCATTTT.

The CDR3 DNA reads as TGCGCCAGCAGCACGGGACAGGGCGTTGAGACCCAGTACTTC. As protein: CASSTGQGVETQYF. The genes are TRBV5-1 and TRBJ2-5; 9 bases align to TRBD1. This CDR3 contains 14 residues. Germline V gene data show CDR1 as SGHRS and CDR2 as YFSETQ. Trimming cost V 4 bases and J 5 bases; bases outside gene matches: 6.

Comments on this clone: The same CDR3 is also encoded by other DNA sequences in this sample. The chain has TRBV19 and TRBJ2-3, with 8 positions matching TRBD1. Germline CDR1 and CDR2: LNHDA and SQIVND (reference sequence). The CDR3 loop spans 14 amino acids. V trimming: 3 bases; J trimming: 1 base; junction bases outside the gene matches: 0. The CDR3 nucleotides are TGTGCCAGTAGTATGGACAGGGGCACAGATACGCAGTATTTT. Residues: CASSMDRGTDTQYF.

The chain carries TRBV4-1 and TRBJ1-1; a possible D gene is TRBD1 (5 bases). The CDR3 contains 14 residues. Germline V gives CDR1 MGHRA, CDR2 YSYEKL. Between the trimmed V and J ends, which lost 5 bases and 1 base, there was a span of 11 bases. The CDR3 spells CASSAGRRNTEAFF. For the CDR3, the DNA is TGCGCCAGCAGCGCAGGGAGGCGGAACACTGAAGCTTTCTTT.

The V call is TRBV6-6, the J call TRBJ1-1, with D perhaps TRBD1 (6 bases). This CDR3 is 13 amino acids long. V was cut by 4 bases and J by 0 bases, with 6 bases left in between. From germline, CDR1 is MNHNY and CDR2 SVGAGI (reference sequence). CDR3 coding DNA: TGTGCCAGCAGTTGGACAGTGAACACTGAAGCTTTCTTT. The encoded protein is CASSWTVNTEAFF.

V is TRBV9 and J is TRBJ1-6, with TRBD1 as a possible D gene (5 bases). In germline, CDR1 is SGDLS, CDR2 YYNGEE. This CDR3 has 12 amino acids. The germline V and J ends were trimmed by 5 bases and 6 bases, with 6 bases remaining between them. The CDR3 DNA sequence: TGTGCCAGCAGTCAGGGTAATTCACCCCTCCACTTT. Residues: CASSQGNSPLHF.

This clone was seen more than once but under ten times. The rearrangement joins TRBV29-1 to TRBJ1-1, with 8 bases identical to TRBD1. The CDR3 consists of 15 residues. J was trimmed by 1 base and V by 0 bases; bases with no gene match: 4. Germline CDR1 reads SQVTM; CDR2 reads ANQGSEA. CDR3: CSVEDHGQGNTEAFF. Written as DNA, the CDR3 is TGCAGCGTTGAAGATCATGGACAGGGGAACACTGAAGCTTTCTTT. Full variable domain (outside the CDR3, taken from reference TRBV29-1 and TRBJ1-1): SAVISQKPSRDICQRGTSLTIQCQVDSQVTMMFWYRQQPGQSLTLIATANQGSEATYESGFVIDKFPISRPNLTFSTLTVSNMSPEDSSIYLCSVEDHGQGNTEAFFGQGTRLTVV.

The rearrangement uses TRBV18 and TRBJ2-7; D not certain. Germline V gene data show CDR1 as KGHSH and CDR2 as LQKENI. CDR3 length: 13 residues. The V end lost 3 bases, the J end lost 2 bases, and 8 bases lay between the germline ends. In DNA, the CDR3 is TGTGCCAGCTCACCCTCAGATACCTACGAGCAGTACTTC. Residues: CASSPSDTYEQYF.

This clone has more than one count but fewer than ten. V is TRBV29-1 and J is TRBJ1-1; the match to TRBD1 covers 9 bases. V shed 7 bases, J shed 5 bases, and the junction held 8 bases outside the gene matches. The CDR3 is made up of 13 amino acids. Germline assignment: CDR1 SQVTM and CDR2 ANQGSEA. CDR3 loop: CSGSQGARTEAFF. In DNA form, the CDR3 reads TGCAGCGGATCACAGGGGGCGCGGACTGAAGCTTTCTTT.

The V and J genes are TRBV19 and TRBJ1-2, with TRBD1 as a possible D gene (6 bases). CDR3 length: 13 residues. Trimming shortened V by 8 bases and J by 0 bases, and 10 bases separated the two germline ends. The germline gives CDR1 LNHDA, CDR2 SQIVND (reference sequence). The CDR3 DNA sequence: TGTGCCAGTTCCGGGACACCTAACTATGGCTACACCTTC. Its protein is CASSGTPNYGYTF. The variable domain in full, completed from reference TRBV19 and TRBJ1-2, reads DGGITQSPKYLFRKEGQNVTLSCEQNLNHDAMYWYRQDPGQGLRLIYYSQIVNDFQKGDIAEGYSVSREKKESFPLTVTSAQKNPTAFYLCASSGTPNYGYTFGSGTRLTVV.

This chain links TRBV7-9 with TRBJ2-7; 12 nucleotides agree with TRBD2. V lost 6 bases to trimming and J lost 3 bases; unmatched junction nucleotides: 9. Per germline, CDR1 SEHNR and CDR2 FQNEAQ (reference sequence). CDR3 length: 16 amino acids. The CDR3 nucleotides read TGTGCCAGCAGTAGACTAGCGGGAGATATGAGCTACGAGCAGTACTTC. Protein: CASSRLAGDMSYEQYF.

This chain uses TRBV4-3 with TRBJ1-1; D might be TRBD1 (5 bases). The CDR3 has 15 residues. V was cut by 6 bases and J by 4 bases, with 18 bases left in between. Per germline, CDR1 LGHNA and CDR2 YSLEER. DNA for the CDR3: TGCGCCAGCAGGCCAAGGGGTGGGATTCGCACTGAAGCTTTCTTT. Translating it yields CASRPRGGIRTEAFF.

This clone has more than one count but fewer than ten. J is TRBJ1-3 and V is TRBV30; unclear D gene. This CDR3 has 17 residues. The germline V gene has CDR1 GTSNPN and CDR2 SVGIG (reference sequence). V was cut by 0 bases and J by 0 bases, with 15 bases left in between. The CDR3 sequence: CAWSVSRVPVSGNTIYF. The DNA of the CDR3 is TGTGCCTGGAGTGTTTCCCGGGTTCCTGTCTCTGGAAACACCATATATTTT.

This clone turned up a few times. The V gene is TRBV30, the J gene TRBJ1-5; no clear D gene. Trimming stripped 3 bases from V and 7 bases from J, with 13 bases between. Germline lookup yields CDR1 GTSNPN and CDR2 SVGIG (reference sequence). CDR3 length equals 13 residues. CDR3 coding DNA: TGTGCCTGGAGCCTGGCGGGAGGCCAGCCCCAGCATTTT. It yields the protein CAWSLAGGQPQHF.

This clone appeared a few times. The J gene is TRBJ2-5, the V gene TRBV29-1, with D perhaps TRBD1 (5 bases). Germline assignment: CDR1 SQVTM and CDR2 ANQGSEA. CDR3 size: 13 residues. V lost 4 bases to trimming and J lost 4 bases, with 13 bases between them. The CDR3 sequence is CSVVLGASETQYF. CDR3 sequence (DNA): TGCAGCGTTGTCCTTGGGGCATCAGAGACCCAGTACTTC.

The chain joins TRBV7-9 to TRBJ2-7; 8 bases align to TRBD2. V lost 3 bases to trimming and J lost 9 bases; unmatched junction nucleotides: 4. This CDR3 has 12 residues. Germline assignment: CDR1 SEHNR and CDR2 FQNEAQ (reference sequence). CDR3 DNA sequence: TGTGCCAGCAGCTTTAGCGGGGACGCGCAGTACTTC. Its protein product is CASSFSGDAQYF. The entire variable domain, with the rest obtained from reference TRBV7-9 and TRBJ2-7, is as follows: DTGVSQNPRHKITKRGQNVTFRCDPISEHNRLYWYRQTLGQGPEFLTYFQNEAQLEKSRLLSDRFSAERPKGSFSTLEIQRTEQGDSAMYLCASSFSGDAQYFGPGTRLTVT.

This clone appeared a few times. This chain connects TRBV4-1 to TRBJ1-4; TRBD1 is a possible D gene (6 bases). Trimming removed 1 base at V and 9 bases at J, with 15 bases between. CDR3 length equals 15 residues. Per germline, CDR1 MGHRA and CDR2 YSYEKL. The CDR3 region has the DNA TGCGCCAGCAGCCAAGTGGGACACCTTATGAAAAAACTGTTTTTT. This sequence encodes CASSQVGHLMKKLFF.

The table lists this clone with a few counts. The chain links TRBV7-9 to TRBJ2-7, with TRBD2 matching 7 bases. The CDR3 contains 19 residues. V shed 4 bases, J shed 0 bases, and the junction held 18 bases outside the gene matches. Germline values: CDR1 SEHNR, CDR2 FQNEAQ (reference sequence). CDR3 residues: CASSSLPGGKGPFSYEQYF. CDR3 nucleotide sequence: TGTGCCAGCAGCTCCCTCCCCGGGGGGAAGGGCCCTTTCTCCTACGAGCAGTACTTC.

The J gene is TRBJ2-2, the V gene TRBV7-9; weak D call: TRBD2 (5 bases). Trimming pared 5 bases from V and 3 bases from J, leaving 10 bases between. In germline, CDR1 is SEHNR, CDR2 FQNEAQ (reference sequence). The CDR3 contains 14 residues. CDR3 coding DNA: TGTGCCAGCAGCCTAATGCGGGACACCGGGGAGCTGTTTTTT. Its protein product is CASSLMRDTGELFF.

The chain combines TRBV25-1 with TRBJ1-1, with TRBD1 matching over 7 bases. The germline V gene encodes CDR1 MGHDK and CDR2 SYGVNS. The CDR3 length is 12 residues. Germline trimming cut 3 bases from V and 8 bases from J; bases unmatched to any gene: 3. The CDR3 loop is CASSDLRGEAFF. DNA of the CDR3: TGTGCCAGCAGTGACCTCAGGGGGGAAGCTTTCTTT.

This chain links TRBV2 with TRBJ2-5, with unresolved D. Germline V gives CDR1 SNHLY, CDR2 FYNNEI. V lost 3 bases and J 2 bases, leaving 4 bases between the germline ends. The CDR3 is 12 amino acids. DNA of the CDR3: TGTGCCAGCAGTGATTCTCAAGAGACCCAGTACTTC. Translation gives CASSDSQETQYF.

This clone turned up a few times. The chain joins TRBV2 to TRBJ2-1; 8 bases are shared with TRBD2. Germline V gene sequence: CDR1 SNHLY, CDR2 FYNNEI. The CDR3 runs to 14 residues. V lost 3 bases to trimming and J lost 9 bases; unmatched junction nucleotides: 7. As DNA, the CDR3 is TGTGCCAGCAGTGATAGCCGACTAGCGATTGAGCAGTTCTTC. It specifies CASSDSRLAIEQFF.

This clone has more than one count but fewer than ten. The chain joins TRBV2 to TRBJ1-2, with 11 bases fitting TRBD1. V shed 4 bases, J shed 8 bases, and the junction held 12 bases outside the gene matches. Germline V gene sequence: CDR1 SNHLY, CDR2 FYNNEI. The CDR3 loop spans 16 amino acids. CDR3 DNA: TGTGCCAGCAGTGTTGTGGGGGGACAGGGGGAAGGAGGCTACACCTTC. Encoded protein: CASSVVGGQGEGGYTF.

This chain links TRBV4-1 with TRBJ2-5, with a tentative D call TRBD1 (7 bases). Trimming pared 0 bases from V and 4 bases from J, leaving 15 bases between. Germline V CDR1 and CDR2: MGHRA, YSYEKL. The CDR3 loop spans 16 amino acids. The CDR3 here is CASSQDGRGVGETQYF. CDR3 DNA sequence: TGCGCCAGCAGCCAAGATGGCAGGGGGGTCGGAGAGACCCAGTACTTC.

This clone was counted once. V is TRBV5-1 and J is TRBJ2-5, with D possibly matching TRBD1 (5 bases). This CDR3 has 13 amino acids. V was trimmed by 1 base and J by 5 bases, leaving 9 bases between them. The germline CDR1 and CDR2 sequences are SGHRS and YFSETQ. CDR3 loop: CASSLLGAETQYF. The CDR3 DNA follows: TGCGCCAGCAGCTTGTTAGGGGCGGAGACCCAGTACTTC.

The chain links TRBV30 to TRBJ2-4; 9 bases are a match to TRBD2. Germline V gives CDR1 GTSNPN, CDR2 SVGIG (reference sequence). The V segment lost 0 bases and the J segment 6 bases; nucleotides outside the gene matches: 6. The CDR3 loop spans 15 amino acids. The CDR3 nucleotides read TGTGCCTGGAGTGTATCGGGGACTAGCAGAAACATTCAGTACTTC. This gives the protein CAWSVSGTSRNIQYF. Complete variable domain (other parts from reference TRBV30 and TRBJ2-4): SQTIHQWPATLVQPVGSPLSLECTVEGTSNPNLYWYRQAAGRGLQLLFYSVGIGQISSEVPQNLSASRPQDRQFILSSKKLLLSDSGFYLCAWSVSGTSRNIQYFGAGTRLSVL.